The next 10 T cell receptor beta chains were all read from a single sample in a study of T-cell memory formation after mild COVID-19. TCRdb reprocessed the 5' RACE reads via MiXCR and lists one record per CDR3 protein. Of about 430,000 distinct CDR3 sequences in the sample, more than 15% were seen once. The material sequenced was PBMCs or a T cell subset sorted from them (not recorded which). Receptors were obtained from a man between 18 and 35 years old who had mild COVID-19 (a few samples of this study predate the infection). Cell type and time point are not known.

This clonotype was observed a handful of times. This CDR3 reads CATSRAGNTGELFF. The CDR3 bases are TGTGCCACCAGTCGAGCTGGTAACACCGGGGAGCTGTTTTTT. This chain links TRBV24-1 with TRBJ2-2; D not certain. CDR3 size: 14 residues. V was trimmed by 6 bases and J by 2 bases, leaving 9 bases between them. The germline V gene encodes CDR1 KGHDR and CDR2 SFDVKD.

The sample holds many counts of this clonotype. The genes are TRBV11-2 and TRBJ1-5; tentative D call: TRBD1 (5 bases). CDR1 is SGHAT and CDR2 is FQNNGV in the germline V gene. CDR3 length: 13 amino acids. V dropped 0 bases and J dropped 7 bases, with 7 bases sitting between them. Here the CDR3 DNA reads TGTGCCAGCAGCTTAGAGGGGGGACAGCCCCAGCATTTT. Amino acids: CASSLEGGQPQHF.

The chain employs TRBV7-2 and TRBJ1-5; 8 bases are a match to TRBD1. This CDR3 is built from 15 residues. V dropped 0 bases and J dropped 8; count of bases not matched to a gene: 6. Germline V gene lookup returns CDR1 SGHTA and CDR2 FQGNSA. This CDR3 reads CASSLAGQGSEPQHF. The CDR3 region has the DNA TGTGCCAGCAGCTTAGCTGGACAGGGTAGCGAGCCCCAGCATTTT.

The chain carries TRBV12-3 or TRBV12-4 and TRBJ2-1; D unclear. V gave up 6 bases and J gave up 8 bases, with 17 bases separating them. There are 14 residues in the CDR3. For the CDR3, the DNA is TGTGCCAGCAGCCGCGGCCTATTGTTTGATGAGCAGTTCTTC. Amino acid sequence: CASSRGLLFDEQFF.

The J gene is TRBJ2-1, the V gene TRBV4-3, with 10 bases that match TRBD2. The germline CDR1 and CDR2 sequences are LGHNA and YSLEER. V dropped 1 base and J dropped 3; count of bases not matched to a gene: 3. CDR3 length: 16 residues. CDR3 DNA: TGCGCCAGCAGCCAAGTTAGCGGGGGGCGCTACAATGAGCAGTTCTTC. Translation gives CASSQVSGGRYNEQFF.

The V gene is TRBV19, the J gene TRBJ1-1; D may be TRBD1 (6 bases). The CDR3 is made up of 13 amino acids. Looked up from germline, CDR1 is LNHDA and CDR2 is SQIVND (reference sequence). Trimming stripped 9 bases from V and 4 bases from J, with 15 bases between. This chain's CDR3 is CASTRGGGTEAFF. CDR3 nucleotide sequence: TGTGCCAGCACCCGGGGGGGCGGCACTGAAGCTTTCTTT. The whole variable domain, filled in from reference TRBV19 and TRBJ1-1, reads DGGITQSPKYLFRKEGQNVTLSCEQNLNHDAMYWYRQDPGQGLRLIYYSQIVNDFQKGDIAEGYSVSREKKESFPLTVTSAQKNPTAFYLCASTRGGGTEAFFGQGTRLTVV.

The gene calls are TRBV18 and TRBJ2-2; the match to TRBD2 covers 10 bases. Germline CDR1 KGHSH, CDR2 LQKENI. J gave up 0 bases and V 3 bases, and 4 bases lay outside the gene matches. CDR3 length: 17 residues. CDR3 coding DNA: TGTGCCAGCTCACCGGGACTAGCGCACGCGAACACCGGGGAGCTGTTTTTT. Encoded protein: CASSPGLAHANTGELFF. Filled out from reference TRBV18 and TRBJ2-2, the complete variable domain reads NAGVMQNPRHLVRRRGQEARLRCSPMKGHSHVYWYRQLPEEGLKFMVYLQKENIIDESGMPKERFSAEFPKEGPSILRIQQVVRGDSAAYFCASSPGLAHANTGELFFGEGSRLTVL.

The table lists this clonotype with a few counts. The V and J genes are TRBV29-1 and TRBJ2-5; 8 nucleotides align to TRBD2. CDR1 is SQVTM, CDR2 ANQGSEA, per germline. Germline trimming cut 3 bases from V and 1 base from J; bases unmatched to any gene: 7. The CDR3 is made up of 15 amino acids. The CDR3 DNA follows: TGCAGCGTTGAGGGAGAGCGGGAGAGCCAAGAGACCCAGTACTTC. This sequence encodes CSVEGERESQETQYF.

CDR3 sequence (DNA): TGCGCCAGCAGCCGACAGGTGGAGGCCACTGAAGCTTTCTTT. This codes for CASSRQVEATEAFF. The chain has TRBV5-1 and TRBJ1-1; D perhaps matches TRBD1 (6 bases). Trimming shortened V by 4 bases and J by 4 bases, and 14 bases separated the two germline ends. The CDR3 consists of 14 residues. The germline gives CDR1 SGHRS, CDR2 YFSETQ. The whole variable domain, filled in from reference TRBV5-1 and TRBJ1-1, reads KAGVTQTPRYLIKTRGQQVTLSCSPISGHRSVSWYQQTPGQGLQFLFEYFSETQRNKGNFPGRFSGRQFSNSRSEMNVSTLELGDSALYLCASSRQVEATEAFFGQGTRLTVV.

This clonotype was seen a handful of times. The chain is built from TRBV21-1 and TRBJ2-3; TRBD1 was called by the table and not checked on the DNA. TRBV21-1 is assigned pseudogene status. CDR3 length: 16 amino acids. The CDR3 DNA reads as TGTGCCAGCAGCAAAACGAGGGACAGGGCTACAGATACGCAGTATTTT. Its protein is CASSKTRDRATDTQYF.